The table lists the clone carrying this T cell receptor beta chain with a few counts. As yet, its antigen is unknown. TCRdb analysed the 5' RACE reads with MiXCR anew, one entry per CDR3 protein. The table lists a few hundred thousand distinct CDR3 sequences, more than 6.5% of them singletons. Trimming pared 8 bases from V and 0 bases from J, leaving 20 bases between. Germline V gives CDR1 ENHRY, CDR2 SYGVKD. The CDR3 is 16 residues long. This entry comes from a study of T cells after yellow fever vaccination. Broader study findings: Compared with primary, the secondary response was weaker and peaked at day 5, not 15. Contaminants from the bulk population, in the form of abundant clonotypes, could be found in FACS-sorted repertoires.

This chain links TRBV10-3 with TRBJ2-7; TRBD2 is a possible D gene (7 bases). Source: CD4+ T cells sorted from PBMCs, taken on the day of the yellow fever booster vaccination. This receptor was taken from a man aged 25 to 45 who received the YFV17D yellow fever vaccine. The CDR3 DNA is TGTGCCATCCGGGGGGCCCCGCGGGACACCTCCTACGAGCAGTACTTC. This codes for CAIRGAPRDTSYEQYF.